The 7 T cell receptor beta chains reported below all come from one sample, sequenced in a study of chemoradiotherapy in HPV16-positive cancers. Sequenced by immunoSEQ multiplex PCR; TCRdb stores in-frame clones only, minus some. The sample has approximately 34,000 clones, around 89% seen once. The input for sequencing was blood, taken from a patient who underwent chemoradiotherapy. The receptor source for this set is a human donor with HPV-associated anogenital cancer.

The chain carries TRBV7-9 and TRBJ2-4; TRBD1 matches at 7 bases. Germline values: CDR1 SEHNR, CDR2 FQNEAQ (reference sequence). The CDR3 covers 15 residues. Trimming cost V 5 bases and J 8 bases; bases outside gene matches: 12. The CDR3 bases are TGTGCCAGCAGCCCGCTCGGGACAGCTGGTGACATTCAGTACTTC. It translates to CASSPLGTAGDIQYF. The full variable domain, in which reference TRBV7-9 and TRBJ2-4 provide the parts outside the CDR3, is DTGVSQNPRHKITKRGQNVTFRCDPISEHNRLYWYRQTLGQGPEFLTYFQNEAQLEKSRLLSDRFSAERPKGSFSTLEIQRTEQGDSAMYLCASSPLGTAGDIQYFGAGTRLSVL.

The CDR3 here is CASSVARDSSEAFF. CDR3 in DNA: TGTGCCAGCAGTGTGGCAAGGGACTCATCTGAAGCTTTCTTT. The chain recombines TRBV6-1 with TRBJ1-1, with a possible D match to TRBD1 (5 bases). The V end lost 4 bases, the J end lost 6 bases, and 15 bases lay between the germline ends. There are 14 residues in the CDR3. Germline-derived CDR1 and CDR2 are MNHNS and SASEGT.

This chain uses TRBV7-2 with TRBJ1-5; perhaps TRBD1 as D (5 bases). Per germline, CDR1 SGHTA and CDR2 FQGNSA. The CDR3 length is 13 residues. With 5 bases removed from V and 10 bases from J, the gap between germline ends came to 15 bases. The CDR3 nucleotides read TGTGCCAGCAGCAGAACCATACAGGTCCCCCAGCATTTT. Its protein is CASSRTIQVPQHF.

In its sample, this clone was seen once. One junction end disagrees with the germline gene, perhaps due to a read error. This chain links TRBV7-7 with TRBJ2-6; TRBD1 aligns across 8 bases. The CDR3 contains 18 residues. Germline CDR1 is SSHAT and CDR2 is FNYEAQ (reference sequence). CDR3 DNA sequence: TGTGCTAGCAGCCCATTTGGGACAGGCCTCTCTGGGGCCAACGTCCTGACTTTC. Translated, it gives CASSPFGTGLSGANVLTF.

This rearrangement joins TRBV6-1 to TRBJ2-5, with 7 bases lining up with TRBD1. Germline CDR1 MNHNS, CDR2 SASEGT. The CDR3 spans 14 residues. V lost 4 bases to trimming and J lost 5 bases; unmatched junction nucleotides: 7. The CDR3, as DNA: TGTGCCAGCAGTGCGGGACAGACGACGGAGACCCAGTACTTC. This codes for CASSAGQTTETQYF.

V usage is TRBV29-1 and J usage is TRBJ1-2, with 9 bases lining up with TRBD1. Germline assignment: CDR1 SQVTM and CDR2 ANQGSEA. Trimming at V came to 5 bases and at J to 7 bases, leaving 8 bases not matched to a gene. CDR3 length equals 13 residues. This CDR3 reads CSVNRDRVGGYTF. CDR3 sequence (DNA): TGCAGCGTTAACCGGGACAGGGTAGGTGGCTACACCTTC.

The chain employs TRBV4-3 and TRBJ2-3; 9 bases line up with TRBD1. CDR3 length: 17 amino acids. Losses at the gene ends were 3 bases for V and 5 bases for J; bases not matched to a gene: 12. Per the germline V gene, CDR1 is LGHNA and CDR2 is YSLEER. The CDR3 bases are TGCGCCAGCAGCCAGGGTCCCCCGGGACAGGGTAGAGATACGCAGTATTTT. Encoded protein: CASSQGPPGQGRDTQYF.